The entry below gives a single TCR beta chain sequence along with its context. What it recognizes is unknown. The entry originates in a study of graft-versus-host responses after intestinal transplantation. Study at large: Each recipient received anti-thymocyte globulin induction, then tacrolimus and steroids for 2 to 3 years. Study outcomes and limitations: Recipient marrow contained GvH clones, some of which appeared first in ileum or blood.

Generated by immunoSEQ multiplex PCR, the TCRdb table keeps only in-frame clones and is missing some. The table records about 120,000 clones, just under 95% of them present only once. Per the germline V gene, CDR1 is LNHDA and CDR2 is SQIVND (reference sequence). The CDR3 sequence is 14 residues long. The V end lost 3 bases, the J end lost 6 bases, and 14 bases lay between the germline ends. Sequencing used unstimulated CD4+ T cells sorted from spleen or lymph node cells, obtained before intestinal transplant. The source of this sequence is a human donor who received an intestinal transplant. The rearrangement uses TRBV19 and TRBJ1-1; D is undetermined. Written as DNA, the CDR3 is TGTGCCAGTAGTATGAAGCCCCTCTGGCCTGAAGCTTTCTTT. It translates to CASSMKPLWPEAFF.